These 30 T cell receptor beta chains originate from one sample sequenced in a study of T cell repertoires in cytomegalovirus infection. TCRdb reprocessed the reads via MiXCR and lists one record per CDR3 protein. This sample yields approximately 500,000 distinct CDR3 sequences, of which roughly 29% are seen a single time; roughly 13% belongs to the top ten. The source material was PBMCs. These receptors all stem from a human donor in good health (CMV status not recorded). Some clones in this sample may be carry-over from other donors' samples.

The rearrangement joins TRBV5-1 to TRBJ1-6; possible D gene TRBD1, 5 bases. The CDR3 is made up of 16 amino acids. Germline CDR1 is SGHRS and CDR2 is YFSETQ. Trimming removed 4 bases at V and 7 bases at J, with 18 bases between. The CDR3 coding sequence is TGCGCCAGCAGCACCGGGCGAGGGGCCCTCAATTCACCCCTCCACTTT. This translates into CASSTGRGALNSPLHF.

This clonotype has a handful of counts. The chain employs TRBV19 and TRBJ1-2; TRBD1 matches 9 bases. Trimming took 4 bases from V and 5 from J; bases not matched to a gene: 8. This CDR3 spans 15 amino acids. The germline gives CDR1 LNHDA, CDR2 SQIVND (reference sequence). The CDR3 coding sequence is TGTGCCAGTAGTACCCAGGGGACAGGGAGATATGGCTACACCTTC. Protein sequence: CASSTQGTGRYGYTF.

This clonotype was seen more than once but under ten times. This chain uses TRBV4-3 with TRBJ2-7; D is possibly TRBD1 (5 bases). Trimming cost V 0 bases and J 6 bases, with 12 bases left between them. CDR1 is LGHNA, CDR2 YSLEER, per germline. The CDR3 is 14 amino acids. The CDR3 region is CASSQDLLRGEQYF. The CDR3 DNA reads as TGCGCCAGCAGCCAAGATCTGTTAAGGGGCGAGCAGTACTTC.

The chain has TRBV20-1 and TRBJ2-5; 7 positions match TRBD2. This CDR3 comprises 12 residues. The junction had 6 bases not matched to a gene; V was cut back by 5 bases and J by 6 bases. Germline V gene sequence: CDR1 DFQATT, CDR2 SNEGSKA (reference sequence). Here the CDR3 reads CSASSGAKTQYF. The DNA of the CDR3 is TGCAGTGCTTCTAGCGGTGCGAAGACCCAGTACTTC.

This clonotype was counted only a few times. V is TRBV6-5 and J is TRBJ1-2; 8 nucleotides agree with TRBD1. The germline gives CDR1 MNHEY, CDR2 SVGAGI. This CDR3 spans 14 amino acids. After removal of 6 bases from V and 9 bases from J, the junction contained 12 bases not matched to a gene. DNA of the CDR3: TGTGCCAGCAGAGCACCGGGACAGGTTGCCCGCTACACCTTC. Translation gives CASRAPGQVARYTF.

The chain uses TRBV4-3 and TRBJ2-7, with 9 bases matching TRBD1. The V gene's germline CDR1 is LGHNA and CDR2 YSLEER. V gave up 4 bases and J gave up 5 bases; unmatched junction bases: 3. The CDR3 spans 13 residues. The CDR3 DNA reads as TGCGCCAGCAGCCCGGACAGGGGCCACGAGCAGTACTTC. Its protein is CASSPDRGHEQYF.

V is TRBV12-3 or TRBV12-4 and J is TRBJ2-1; 10 positions agree with TRBD2. Losses at the gene ends were 6 bases for V and 3 bases for J; bases not matched to a gene: 2. This CDR3 has 14 amino acids. The DNA of the CDR3 is TGTGCCAGCAGATCTAGCGGGGGCTACAATGAGCAGTTCTTC. Its protein is CASRSSGGYNEQFF.

The sample holds many counts of this clonotype. V and J are TRBV7-2 and TRBJ2-7, with 9 bases aligning to TRBD2. The V segment lost 4 bases and the J segment 0 bases; nucleotides outside the gene matches: 4. The CDR3 totals 15 residues. Germline CDR1 is SGHTA and CDR2 is FQGNSA. CDR3 bases: TGTGCCAGCAGCTGGGATAGCGGGAGCTCCTACGAGCAGTACGTC. Translated: CASSWDSGSSYEQYV.

In this sample, this clonotype turned up many times. The chain uses TRBV7-2 and TRBJ2-2; possible D gene TRBD2, 5 bases. Germline V gene lookup returns CDR1 SGHTA and CDR2 FQGNSA. The CDR3 has 16 amino acids. Trimming removed 3 bases from V and 1 base from J, with 12 bases in between. For the CDR3, the DNA is TGTGCCAGCAGCTTTCCCCGGACTGGGAACACCGGGGAGCTGTTTTTT. Residues: CASSFPRTGNTGELFF.

This clonotype was detected many times. The genes are TRBV12-3 or TRBV12-4 and TRBJ2-3; 8 bases match TRBD2. This CDR3 is 16 amino acids long. After removal of 5 bases from V and 0 bases from J, the junction contained 7 bases not matched to a gene. The DNA of the CDR3 is TGTGCCAGCAGTCCTCTACTAGCGGCTAGCACAGATACGCAGTATTTT. Translated: CASSPLLAASTDTQYF.

This clonotype appeared a few times. One end of the junction is discordant with germline, which a read error may explain. The genes are TRBV20-1 and TRBJ2-3; no reliable D call. There are 13 residues in the CDR3. Germline V gene sequence: CDR1 DFQATT, CDR2 SNEGSKA (reference sequence). The CDR3 nucleotides are TGCAGTGCCAGAGGCCCACCCGCAGATACGCAGTATTTT. It yields the protein CSARGPPADTQYF.

The chain uses TRBV2 and TRBJ2-4, with 12 bases aligning to TRBD2. V was clipped by 6 bases and J by 6 bases; unmatched bases: 9. CDR3 size: 16 residues. Germline CDR1 and CDR2: SNHLY and FYNNEI. CDR3 sequence (DNA): TGTGCCAGCAGAGAAACTAGCGGGGGGATCCGAAACATTCAGTACTTC. It specifies CASRETSGGIRNIQYF.

This clonotype has only a few counts. The V gene is TRBV6-2 or TRBV6-3, the J gene TRBJ2-7; the D is unclear. The CDR3 totals 14 residues. Germline-derived CDR1 and CDR2 are MNHEY and SVGEGT. The V end was cut by 0 bases, the J end by 0 bases, with 6 bases between. The chain's CDR3 is CASSYSRVSYEQYV. The CDR3 nucleotides are TGTGCCAGCAGTTACTCGCGTGTCTCCTACGAGCAGTACGTC.

The rearrangement joins TRBV12-3 or TRBV12-4 to TRBJ2-1, with D unresolved. CDR3 size: 13 residues. The germline V and J ends were trimmed by 5 bases and 7 bases, with 12 bases remaining between them. CDR3 nucleotide sequence: TGTGCCAGCAGTATCCGACGGGCAAATGAGCAGTTCTTC. Translation gives CASSIRRANEQFF.

This clonotype was counted between two and nine times. CDR3 loop: CASTQLGLAGGRVHEQYF. As DNA, the CDR3 is TGTGCCAGCACCCAACTGGGACTAGCGGGAGGGCGTGTCCACGAGCAGTACTTC. This chain connects TRBV28 to TRBJ2-7; TRBD2 agrees at 16 bases. The germline gives CDR1 MDHEN, CDR2 SYDVKM. Losses at the gene ends were 7 bases for V and 5 bases for J; bases not matched to a gene: 14. The CDR3 sequence is 18 residues long.

This clonotype has a count of ten or more. This chain connects TRBV7-2 to TRBJ2-1; D is possibly TRBD2 (5 bases). This CDR3 is built from 15 residues. The germline gives CDR1 SGHTA, CDR2 FQGNSA. The V gene lost 1 base and the J gene lost 7 bases, with 14 bases spanning the gap. The CDR3 DNA follows: TGTGCCAGCAGCTTAGAGCGGCCTAGTGCGAATGAGCAGTTCTTC. This encodes CASSLERPSANEQFF.

This clonotype was seen at least ten times. This chain joins TRBV10-3 and TRBJ2-7, with TRBD1 matching over 10 bases. CDR1 is ENHRY and CDR2 is SYGVKD in the germline V gene. V shed 5 bases, J shed 6 bases, and the junction held 10 bases outside the gene matches. The length of the CDR3 is 15 residues. The CDR3 loop reads CAISRAGTGDSEQYV. In DNA form, the CDR3 reads TGTGCCATCAGTCGCGCCGGGACAGGGGATAGCGAGCAGTACGTC.

This clonotype has just a few counts. CDR3 sequence: CSATGTPFGAYNEQFF. The CDR3 region has the DNA TGCAGCGCGACCGGGACTCCCTTCGGGGCTTACAATGAGCAGTTCTTC. V gene TRBV29-1 combines with J gene TRBJ2-1; TRBD2 is a possible D gene (6 bases). V gave up 7 bases and J gave up 4 bases, with 23 bases separating them. Germline-derived CDR1 and CDR2 are SQVTM and ANQGSEA. The CDR3 is made up of 16 amino acids.

This clonotype occurred a few times. Here the CDR3 DNA reads TGTGCCAGCAGCGGAGGGACTATGCTGGTCAACGAGCAGTACTTC. Amino acids: CASSGGTMLVNEQYF. The J gene is TRBJ2-7, the V gene TRBV11-2, with 7 positions matching TRBD2. Losses at the gene ends were 5 bases for V and 5 bases for J; bases not matched to a gene: 12. The germline V gene has CDR1 SGHAT and CDR2 FQNNGV. The CDR3 contains 15 residues.

This sequence joins TRBV5-8 and TRBJ2-1, with 11 bases aligning to TRBD1. V dropped 2 bases and J dropped 9; count of bases not matched to a gene: 7. CDR1 is SGHTS and CDR2 is YDEGEE in the germline V gene. The CDR3 is 15 residues long. The CDR3 here is CASSFAWTGGVEQFF. The CDR3 nucleotides are TGTGCCAGCAGCTTTGCCTGGACAGGGGGCGTTGAGCAGTTCTTC. The full variable domain, rest sourced from reference TRBV5-8 and TRBJ2-1, is EAGVTQSPTHLIKTRGQQATLRCSPISGHTSVYWYQQALGLGLQFLLWYDEGEERNRGNFPPRFSGRQFPNYSSELNVNALELEDSALYLCASSFAWTGGVEQFFGPGTRLTVL.

CDR3 region: CSASSGSTDTQYF. CDR3 bases: TGCAGTGCTAGTAGCGGGAGCACAGATACGCAGTATTTT. This chain links TRBV20-1 with TRBJ2-3; TRBD2 agrees at 7 bases. Germline CDR1 is DFQATT and CDR2 is SNEGSKA (reference sequence). The J segment lost 0 bases and the V segment lost 3 bases, leaving 0 bases of the junction unmatched. The CDR3 covers 13 residues.

The J gene is TRBJ2-7, the V gene TRBV7-9; the match to TRBD2 covers 7 bases. This CDR3 spans 14 amino acids. Unmatched junction bases numbered 8, after V lost 6 bases and J lost 3 bases. CDR1 is SEHNR, CDR2 FQNEAQ, per germline (reference sequence). The CDR3 region has the DNA TGTGCCAGCAGTTTAAGCGGGGTTGACTACGAGCAGTACTTC. It translates to CASSLSGVDYEQYF.

This clonotype has a handful of counts. V is TRBV19 and J is TRBJ2-1; TRBD2 agrees at 11 bases. This CDR3 region has 15 residues. The germline V gene has CDR1 LNHDA and CDR2 SQIVND (reference sequence). V dropped 7 bases and J dropped 10; count of bases not matched to a gene: 12. As DNA, the CDR3 is TGTGCCAGTACCGGACTAGCGGGCAAAGCGGGCGAGCAGTTCTTC. This encodes CASTGLAGKAGEQFF.

This clonotype was observed a few times. This chain joins TRBV20-1 and TRBJ2-1; D remains ambiguous. The V end was cut by 3 bases, the J end by 0 bases, with 12 bases between. Germline values: CDR1 DFQATT, CDR2 SNEGSKA (reference sequence). The CDR3 length is 15 residues. In DNA, the CDR3 is TGCAGTGCTAGGGTTGTCCCTAGCTCCTACAATGAGCAGTTCTTC. Translation: CSARVVPSSYNEQFF.

The chain carries TRBV7-2 and TRBJ1-4; D is uncertain. CDR1 SGHTA and CDR2 FQGNSA come from the germline V gene. The CDR3 covers 13 residues. V lost 2 bases and J 8 bases, leaving 9 bases between the germline ends. DNA of the CDR3: TGTGCCAGCAGCTTAATGCAGAGGGAAAAACTGTTTTTT. This codes for CASSLMQREKLFF. The full variable domain, its missing parts supplied by reference TRBV7-2 and TRBJ1-4, is GAGVSQSPSNKVTEKGKDVELRCDPISGHTALYWYRQSLGQGLEFLIYFQGNSAPDKSGLPSDRFSAERTGGSVSTLTIQRTQQEDSAVYLCASSLMQREKLFFGSGTQLSVL.

This chain connects TRBV5-1 to TRBJ2-7, with 11 bases fitting TRBD2. CDR1 is SGHRS and CDR2 is YFSETQ in the germline V gene. After removal of 4 bases from V and 2 bases from J, the junction contained 5 bases not matched to a gene. The length of the CDR3 is 15 residues. In DNA form, the CDR3 reads TGCGCCAGCAGCCCGGGACTAGCGGATACCTACGAGCAGTACGTC. Protein: CASSPGLADTYEQYV.

The V call is TRBV19, the J call TRBJ2-1; D is unclear. Germline-derived CDR1 and CDR2 are LNHDA and SQIVND (reference sequence). V lost 5 bases to trimming and J lost 5 bases, with 7 bases between them. This CDR3 has 12 amino acids. The CDR3 DNA reads TGTGCCAGTAGTGGGAAGAACAATGAGCAGTTCTTC. Protein sequence: CASSGKNNEQFF.

This clonotype was found a few times. The gene calls are TRBV7-9 and TRBJ2-5; possible D gene TRBD2, 6 bases. V was clipped by 3 bases and J by 5 bases, with 10 bases between them. Looked up from germline, CDR1 is SEHNR and CDR2 is FQNEAQ (reference sequence). The CDR3 runs to 13 residues. CDR3 sequence: CASSFFGSETQYF. Here the CDR3 DNA reads TGTGCCAGCAGCTTCTTCGGGAGTGAGACCCAGTACTTC.

The chain links TRBV27 to TRBJ1-4; 7 bases are a match to TRBD1. Germline V CDR1 and CDR2: MNHEY, SMNVEV (reference sequence). V dropped 5 bases and J dropped 7; count of bases not matched to a gene: 10. The CDR3 spans 15 residues. CDR3 in DNA: TGTGCCAGCAGTCTACAGGGGAGGGGTCGTGAAAAACTGTTTTTT. This encodes CASSLQGRGREKLFF.

This clonotype was counted only a few times. The CDR3 region is CSVSVGDRGPYEQYF. DNA of the CDR3: TGCAGCGTCTCAGTAGGGGACAGGGGTCCCTACGAGCAGTACTTC. This chain uses TRBV29-1 with TRBJ2-7, with 10 bases aligning to TRBD1. This CDR3 is built from 15 residues. Germline-derived CDR1 and CDR2 are SQVTM and ANQGSEA. V shed 6 bases, J shed 2 bases, and the junction held 10 bases outside the gene matches.